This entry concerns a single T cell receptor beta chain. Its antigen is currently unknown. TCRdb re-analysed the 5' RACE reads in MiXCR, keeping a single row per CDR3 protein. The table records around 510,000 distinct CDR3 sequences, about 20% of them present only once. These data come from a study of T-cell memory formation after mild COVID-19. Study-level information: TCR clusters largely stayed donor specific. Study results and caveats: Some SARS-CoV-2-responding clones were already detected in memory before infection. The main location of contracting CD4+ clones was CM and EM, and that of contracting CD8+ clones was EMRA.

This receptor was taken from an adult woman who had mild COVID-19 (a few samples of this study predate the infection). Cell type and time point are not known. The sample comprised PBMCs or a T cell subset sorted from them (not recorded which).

The CDR3 sequence is CASSSTGMTYNEQFF. The CDR3 region has the DNA TGTGCCAGCAGCTCCACAGGGATGACCTACAATGAGCAGTTCTTC. The chain is built from TRBV7-3 and TRBJ2-1; D is perhaps TRBD1 (6 bases). This CDR3 region has 15 residues. The V gene's germline CDR1 is SGHTA and CDR2 FQGTGA. V shed 4 bases and J shed 2 bases, with 12 bases lying between them. The full variable domain, rest sourced from reference TRBV7-3 and TRBJ2-1, is GAGVSQTPSNKVTEKGKYVELRCDPISGHTALYWYRQSLGQGPEFLIYFQGTGAADDSGLPNDRFFAVRPEGSVSTLKIQRTERGDSAVYLCASSSTGMTYNEQFFGPGTRLTVL.